This record looks at one T cell receptor (beta chain) sequence and its context. This entry is derived from a study of blood T cell repertoires in COVID-19. At the level of the study: From the United States, Italy and Spain came samples of acute and convalescent COVID-19.

Here immunoSEQ multiplex PCR was the method, and the copy in TCRdb shows in-frame clones only, minus some. This sample yields 140,000 to 150,000 clones, of which approximately 87% are seen a single time; about 10% belongs to the top ten. The sequencing input was PBMCs or T cells enriched from blood (not recorded which). The sequence was collected from a man aged 55-75 years who had recovered from COVID-19.

The CDR3 loop reads CASTLTGTGNTIYF. The CDR3 DNA is TGTGCCAGCACCCTGACAGGGACTGGAAACACCATATATTTT. This sequence joins TRBV5-8 and TRBJ1-3; 7 positions agree with TRBD1. Germline values: CDR1 SGHTS, CDR2 YDEGEE. CDR3 length: 14 amino acids. V was clipped by 6 bases and J by 2 bases; unmatched bases: 5.